Included here is one TCR beta chain sequence, with context. The sample comes from a study of T cell changes during pregnancy in multiple sclerosis. Some clones are missing from TCRdb's copy, which holds only in-frame ones; the method was immunoSEQ multiplex PCR. The sample holds about 70,000 clones, 80% to 95% seen once. The CDR3 contains 14 residues. Germline values: CDR1 SNHLY, CDR2 FYNNEI. Trimming took 6 bases from V and 1 from J, leaving 12 bases between them. Source: peripheral blood, taken in the first trimester of pregnancy. The chain combines TRBV2 with TRBJ1-2, with D possibly TRBD1 on 6 matching bases. The origin of this receptor is a female donor with multiple sclerosis, enrolled in a pregnancy study. CDR3 sequence: CASSLDSLNYGYTF. The CDR3 region has the DNA TGTGCCAGCAGCCTGGACAGCCTTAACTATGGCTACACCTTC.